The clone carrying this T cell receptor (beta chain) was detected a few times. What it binds is not known. The sample is drawn from a study of blood T cells in healthy people across ages. The study, taken as a whole, reports: Roughly linear declines in TCR beta diversity per million T cells occurred with age.

Primers used in a second PCR of about 6 to 11 cycles were a sample-barcoded 5' primer and a J-beta primer mix. Sequencing of every sample gave 2.5 million or more CDR3-containing paired-end reads. TCRdb reprocessed the 5' RACE reads via MiXCR and lists one record per CDR3 protein. Among 850,000 to 1,300,000 distinct CDR3 sequences listed, around 43% were seen once. The receptor was derived from an older woman in good health. Material for sequencing was blood.

In DNA, the CDR3 is TGTGCCAGCAAAGGGGGGTCCTATGAGCAGTTCTTC. It codes for CASKGGSYEQFF. The rearrangement joins TRBV9 to TRBJ2-1; D tentatively fits TRBD1 or TRBD2 (6 bases each). Per the germline V gene, CDR1 is SGDLS and CDR2 is YYNGEE. The length of the CDR3 is 12 residues. The V gene lost 6 bases and the J gene lost 8 bases, with 12 bases spanning the gap.